This TCR beta chain was identified in a study of shared T cell receptors in the human thymus. V was clipped by 4 bases and J by 0 bases, with 6 bases between them. This CDR3 region has 13 residues. Germline values: CDR1 SGHDN, CDR2 FVKESK. Assay used: immunoSEQ multiplex PCR; TCRdb lists only in-frame clones, some missing. The profile shows hundreds of thousands of clones, more than 70% of them singletons. The sample also formed part of further work on human thymus T cells. This second study says: Infants served as donors; they were healthy and Finnish and were having corrective surgery for congenital heart defects. The source of the thymus tissue was resections taken during corrective heart surgery. Among unrelated individuals, related research reported thymic repertoires that overlapped highly.

The clonotype originates from a boy younger than two with a congenital heart defect. Sequenced sample: thymocytes. The chain employs TRBV14 and TRBJ1-2; maybe TRBD1 (6 bases). CDR3 in amino acids: CASSRDTNYGYTF. In DNA, the CDR3 is TGTGCCAGCAGCCGGGACACTAACTATGGCTACACCTTC.